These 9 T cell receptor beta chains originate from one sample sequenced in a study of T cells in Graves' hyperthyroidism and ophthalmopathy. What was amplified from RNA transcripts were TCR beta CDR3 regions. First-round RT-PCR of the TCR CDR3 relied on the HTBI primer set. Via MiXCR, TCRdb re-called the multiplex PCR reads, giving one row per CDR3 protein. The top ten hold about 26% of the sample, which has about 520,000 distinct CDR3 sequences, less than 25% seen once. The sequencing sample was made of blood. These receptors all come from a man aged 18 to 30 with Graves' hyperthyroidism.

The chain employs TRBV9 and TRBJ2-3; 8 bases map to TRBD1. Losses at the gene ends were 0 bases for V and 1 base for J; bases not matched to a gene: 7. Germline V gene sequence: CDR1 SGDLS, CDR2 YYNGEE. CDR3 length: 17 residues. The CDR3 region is CASSVAPQGVGTDTQYF. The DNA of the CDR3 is TGTGCCAGCAGCGTAGCCCCACAGGGGGTGGGCACAGATACGCAGTATTTT.

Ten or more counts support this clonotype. The CDR3 DNA reads as TGTGCCTGGGGGACAGGGGGCGGTCAGCCCCAGCATTTT. The encoded protein is CAWGTGGGQPQHF. V usage is TRBV30 and J usage is TRBJ1-5, with 12 bases identical to TRBD1. V dropped 5 bases and J dropped 6; count of bases not matched to a gene: 2. Germline V gives CDR1 GTSNPN, CDR2 SVGIG (reference sequence). The CDR3 extends over 13 amino acids.

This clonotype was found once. The CDR3 loop reads CASSFGLAGGGETQYF. Here the CDR3 DNA reads TGTGCCAGCAGTTTCGGACTAGCGGGAGGAGGAGAGACCCAGTACTTC. The chain has TRBV12-3 or TRBV12-4 and TRBJ2-5; 14 nucleotides align to TRBD2. CDR3 size: 16 residues. Losses at the gene ends were 3 bases for V and 4 bases for J; bases not matched to a gene: 4.

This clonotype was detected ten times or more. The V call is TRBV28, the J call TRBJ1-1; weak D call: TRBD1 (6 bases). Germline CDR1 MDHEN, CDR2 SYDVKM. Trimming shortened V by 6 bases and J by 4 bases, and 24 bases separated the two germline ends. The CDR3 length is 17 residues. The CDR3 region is CASRLLVGGGASTEAFF. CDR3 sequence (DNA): TGTGCCAGCAGACTCCTTGTGGGGGGGGGCGCGAGCACTGAAGCTTTCTTT.

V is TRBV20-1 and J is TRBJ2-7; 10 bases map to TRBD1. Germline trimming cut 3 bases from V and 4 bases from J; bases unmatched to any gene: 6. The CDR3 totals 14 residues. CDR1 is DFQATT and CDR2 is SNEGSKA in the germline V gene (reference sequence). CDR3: CSARDGQGDYEQYF. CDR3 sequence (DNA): TGCAGTGCTAGGGATGGACAGGGGGATTACGAGCAGTACTTC.

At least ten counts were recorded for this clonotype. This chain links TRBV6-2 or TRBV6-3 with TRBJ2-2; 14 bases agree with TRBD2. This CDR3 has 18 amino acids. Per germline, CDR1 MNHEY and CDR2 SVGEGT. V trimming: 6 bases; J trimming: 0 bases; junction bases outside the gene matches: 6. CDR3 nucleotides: TGTGCCAGCAGCCCGACTAGCGGGGGGGCCGCGAACACCGGGGAGCTGTTTTTT. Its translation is CASSPTSGGAANTGELFF.

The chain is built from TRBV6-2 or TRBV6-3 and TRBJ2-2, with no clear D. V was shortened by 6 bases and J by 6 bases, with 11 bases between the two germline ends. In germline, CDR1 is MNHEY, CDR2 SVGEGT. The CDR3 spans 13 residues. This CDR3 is CASRALAPGELFF. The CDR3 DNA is TGTGCCAGCAGAGCGTTAGCCCCCGGGGAGCTGTTTTTT.

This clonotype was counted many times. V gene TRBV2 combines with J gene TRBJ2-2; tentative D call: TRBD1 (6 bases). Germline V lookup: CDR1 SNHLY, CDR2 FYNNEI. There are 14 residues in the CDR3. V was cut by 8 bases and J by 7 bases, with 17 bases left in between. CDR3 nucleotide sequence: TGTGCCAGCGGGGTTGGCAGGGGCAGCGGGGAGCTGTTTTTT. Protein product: CASGVGRGSGELFF.

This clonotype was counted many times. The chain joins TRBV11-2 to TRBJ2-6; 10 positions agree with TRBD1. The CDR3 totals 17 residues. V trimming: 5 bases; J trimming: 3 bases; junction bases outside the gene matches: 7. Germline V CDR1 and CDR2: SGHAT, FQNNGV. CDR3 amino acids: CASSQTGQGDGANVLTF. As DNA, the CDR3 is TGTGCCAGCAGCCAAACCGGACAGGGGGATGGGGCCAACGTCCTGACTTTC.